One and the same sample provided the 18 T cell receptor beta chains below, sequenced in a study of CD8 T cells in Susac syndrome. Reverse transcription of roughly 0.45 to 1 ug RNA was carried out with random hexamers. Each CDR3 protein gets one entry after TCRdb re-called the immunoSEQ multiplex PCR reads with MiXCR. The table shows 100,000 to 150,000 distinct CDR3 sequences, with approximately 93% occurring only once. Material: CD8+ T cells from PBMCs. All receptors come from a human donor with multiple sclerosis.

CDR3: CASIWSAENTGELFF. The CDR3 nucleotides are TGCGCCAGCATTTGGTCAGCAGAGAACACCGGGGAGCTGTTTTTT. V and J are TRBV5-1 and TRBJ2-2; D unclear. Germline CDR1 and CDR2: SGHRS and YFSETQ. CDR3 length: 15 amino acids. The V gene lost 6 bases and the J gene lost 1 base, with 13 bases spanning the gap. Complete variable domain (other parts from reference TRBV5-1 and TRBJ2-2): KAGVTQTPRYLIKTRGQQVTLSCSPISGHRSVSWYQQTPGQGLQFLFEYFSETQRNKGNFPGRFSGRQFSNSRSEMNVSTLELGDSALYLCASIWSAENTGELFFGEGSRLTVL.

In DNA, the CDR3 is TGTGCCAGCAGCCAGTGGGGGGATTACGAGCAGTACTTC. Protein product: CASSQWGDYEQYF. This sequence joins TRBV3-1 and TRBJ2-7; D is possibly TRBD2 (6 bases). The germline V gene has CDR1 LGHDT and CDR2 YNNKEL (reference sequence). The CDR3 sequence is 13 residues long. With 3 bases removed from V and 4 bases from J, the gap between germline ends came to 10 bases.

The gene calls are TRBV10-3 and TRBJ2-7; TRBD2 matches 10 bases. The CDR3 loop spans 16 amino acids. Germline loops: CDR1 ENHRY, CDR2 SYGVKD. V trimming: 2 bases; J trimming: 2 bases; junction bases outside the gene matches: 6. The chain's CDR3 is CAISEGAGGKAYEQYV. The CDR3 DNA sequence: TGTGCCATCAGTGAGGGAGCGGGAGGGAAAGCCTACGAGCAGTACGTC.

The CDR3 sequence: CSARGGHQETQYF. The CDR3, as DNA: TGCAGTGCTAGAGGGGGCCACCAAGAGACCCAGTACTTC. This sequence joins TRBV20-1 and TRBJ2-5; maybe TRBD1 (5 bases). Trimming removed 1 base from V and 0 bases from J, with 6 bases in between. Looked up from germline, CDR1 is DFQATT and CDR2 is SNEGSKA (reference sequence). The CDR3 extends over 13 amino acids.

V usage is TRBV6-5 and J usage is TRBJ1-5; D is unresolved. Trimming took 0 bases from V and 0 from J, leaving 12 bases between them. The germline gives CDR1 MNHEY, CDR2 SVGAGI. This CDR3 region has 17 residues. For the CDR3, the DNA is TGTGCCAGCAGTTACTCGAATTCGGGGAATAGCAATCAGCCCCAGCATTTT. It codes for CASSYSNSGNSNQPQHF.

The CDR3 DNA sequence: TGTGCCAGCAGATTACTACACGGGACACTTGTCTATGGCTACACCTTC. This sequence encodes CASRLLHGTLVYGYTF. The chain employs TRBV6-5 and TRBJ1-2; weak D call: TRBD1 (6 bases). V lost 6 bases to trimming and J lost 4 bases, with 21 bases between them. The germline V gene encodes CDR1 MNHEY and CDR2 SVGAGI. The CDR3 is made up of 16 amino acids.

CDR3: CASRGRLRDGYTF. CDR3 coding DNA: TGTGCCAGCAGAGGTCGGCTCCGGGATGGCTACACCTTC. The V gene is TRBV28, the J gene TRBJ1-2; D remains unclear. The V gene's germline CDR1 is MDHEN and CDR2 SYDVKM. This CDR3 region has 13 residues. V lost 6 bases, J lost 6 bases, and 14 bases lay in between.

This chain links TRBV6-5 with TRBJ2-1; 8 bases line up with TRBD1. This CDR3 region has 15 residues. CDR1 and CDR2 from the germline V gene are MNHEY and SVGAGI. V lost 8 bases to trimming and J lost 2 bases; unmatched junction nucleotides: 8. The CDR3 DNA sequence: TGTGCCAGCGCCCCAGGGGGCCCCACCTACAATGAGCAGTTCTTC. Amino acids: CASAPGGPTYNEQFF.

For the CDR3, the DNA is TGTGCCAGCAGCTTACACGGACAGGGGATTCATGAGCAGTTCTTC. It encodes CASSLHGQGIHEQFF. This chain joins TRBV7-3 and TRBJ2-1; 9 nucleotides agree with TRBD1. Germline V gene lookup returns CDR1 SGHTA and CDR2 FQGTGA. Trimming took 2 bases from V and 8 from J; bases not matched to a gene: 7. The CDR3 totals 15 residues.

The chain employs TRBV9 and TRBJ1-1; a weak D match, TRBD1 (5 bases). CDR3 length: 13 amino acids. V lost 2 bases, J lost 3 bases, and 8 bases lay in between. Germline V CDR1 and CDR2: SGDLS, YYNGEE. In DNA, the CDR3 is TGTGCCAGCAGCGTCCCAGGGCACACTGAAGCTTTCTTT. This encodes CASSVPGHTEAFF.

The V and J genes are TRBV9 and TRBJ2-4; TRBD1 is a possible D gene (6 bases). Trimming cost V 3 bases and J 1 base, with 11 bases left between them. Germline CDR1 reads SGDLS; CDR2 reads YYNGEE. The length of the CDR3 is 15 residues. The CDR3 sequence: CASSAAQGAKNIQYF. CDR3 bases: TGTGCCAGCAGCGCCGCCCAGGGGGCCAAAAACATTCAGTACTTC.

The chain joins TRBV30 to TRBJ1-5; D possibly corresponds to TRBD1 (5 bases). There are 13 residues in the CDR3. In germline, CDR1 is GTSNPN, CDR2 SVGIG (reference sequence). V shed 1 base and J shed 9 bases, with 13 bases lying between them. The CDR3 DNA is TGTGCCTGGAGTGAGGACTGGACACGGCCCCAGCATTTT. It translates to CAWSEDWTRPQHF.

The rearrangement joins TRBV20-1 to TRBJ2-2; 10 bases map to TRBD1. This CDR3 contains 15 residues. V lost 2 bases, J lost 4 bases, and 4 bases stayed unmatched. Germline CDR1 reads DFQATT; CDR2 reads SNEGSKA (reference sequence). CDR3 in DNA: TGCAGTGCTAGACCGCGGACAGGGGGCACCGGGGAGCTGTTTTTT. This gives the protein CSARPRTGGTGELFF.

CDR3 sequence reads: CATSRDSLAGGPDTQYF. Written as DNA, the CDR3 is TGTGCCACCAGCAGAGATTCCCTAGCGGGAGGCCCAGATACGCAGTATTTT. The chain employs TRBV15 and TRBJ2-3; 11 nucleotides line up with TRBD2. Trimming removed 0 bases from V and 4 bases from J; junction bases left unmatched: 6. CDR3 size: 17 residues. Germline CDR1 is LNHNV and CDR2 is YYDKDF (reference sequence).

This chain uses TRBV27 with TRBJ2-5; a weak D match, TRBD2 (5 bases). Germline CDR1 MNHEY, CDR2 SMNVEV (reference sequence). This CDR3 spans 15 amino acids. V was cut by 5 bases and J by 5 bases, with 18 bases left in between. CDR3 nucleotides: TGTGCCAGCAGTCCCCGGGGATCGCAGTGGGAGACCCAGTACTTC. It translates to CASSPRGSQWETQYF.

The V call is TRBV24-1, the J call TRBJ1-4; D is unclear. Trimming left V 0 bases short and J 8 bases short, with 6 bases between. There are 13 residues in the CDR3. Per the germline V gene, CDR1 is KGHDR and CDR2 is SFDVKD. The CDR3 region has the DNA TGTGCCACCAGTGATTTGTTGGGAGAAAAACTGTTTTTT. Translation: CATSDLLGEKLFF.

The chain has TRBV7-6 and TRBJ2-5, with a tentative D call TRBD1 (5 bases). Germline V gene lookup returns CDR1 SGHVS and CDR2 FNYEAQ. The germline V and J ends were trimmed by 1 base and 5 bases, with 14 bases remaining between them. CDR3 length: 15 residues. CDR3 loop: CASSLDGQGGETQYF. The CDR3, as DNA: TGTGCCAGCAGCTTAGACGGCCAGGGTGGGGAGACCCAGTACTTC. Drawing the rest from reference TRBV7-6 and TRBJ2-5, the complete variable domain is GAGVSQSPRYKVTKRGQDVALRCDPISGHVSLYWYRQALGQGPEFLTYFNYEAQQDKSGLPNDRFSAERPEGSISTLTIQRTEQRDSAMYRCASSLDGQGGETQYFGPGTRLLVL.

J is TRBJ1-2 and V is TRBV7-8, with D tentatively TRBD1 (6 bases). The length of the CDR3 is 14 residues. Germline-derived CDR1 and CDR2 are SGHVS and FQNEAQ. Between the trimmed V and J ends, which lost 4 bases and 8 bases, there was a span of 17 bases. CDR3 in amino acids: CASSSPGGSIGYTF. Here the CDR3 DNA reads TGTGCCAGCAGCTCCCCTGGGGGCAGTATAGGCTACACCTTC.